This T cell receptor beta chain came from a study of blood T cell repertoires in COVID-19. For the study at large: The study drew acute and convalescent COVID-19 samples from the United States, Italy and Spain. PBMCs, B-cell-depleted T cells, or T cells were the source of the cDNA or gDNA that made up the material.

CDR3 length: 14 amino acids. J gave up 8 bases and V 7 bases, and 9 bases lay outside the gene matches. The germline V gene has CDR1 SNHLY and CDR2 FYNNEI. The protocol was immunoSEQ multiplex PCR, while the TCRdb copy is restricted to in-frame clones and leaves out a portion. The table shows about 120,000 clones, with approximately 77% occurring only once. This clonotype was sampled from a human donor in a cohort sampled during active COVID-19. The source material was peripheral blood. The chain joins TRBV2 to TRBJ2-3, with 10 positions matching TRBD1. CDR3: CASIRGQGQGTQYF. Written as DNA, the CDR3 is TGTGCCAGCATAAGGGGACAGGGGCAAGGTACGCAGTATTTT.